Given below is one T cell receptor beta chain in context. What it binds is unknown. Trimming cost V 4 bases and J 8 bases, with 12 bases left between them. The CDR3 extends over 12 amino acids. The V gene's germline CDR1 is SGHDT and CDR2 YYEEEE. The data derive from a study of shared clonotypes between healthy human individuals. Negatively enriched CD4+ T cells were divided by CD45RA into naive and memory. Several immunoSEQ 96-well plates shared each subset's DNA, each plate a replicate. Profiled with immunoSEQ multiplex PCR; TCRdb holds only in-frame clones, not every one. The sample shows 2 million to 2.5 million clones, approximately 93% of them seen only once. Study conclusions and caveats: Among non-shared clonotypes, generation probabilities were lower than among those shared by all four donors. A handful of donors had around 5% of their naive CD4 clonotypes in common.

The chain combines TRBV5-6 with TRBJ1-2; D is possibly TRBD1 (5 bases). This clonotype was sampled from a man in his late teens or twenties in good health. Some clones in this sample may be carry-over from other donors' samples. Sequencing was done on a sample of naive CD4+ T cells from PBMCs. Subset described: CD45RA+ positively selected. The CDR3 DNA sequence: TGTGCCAGCAGCCCCAACTGGGGGGGCTACACCTTC. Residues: CASSPNWGGYTF.